These 20 T cell receptor beta chains were sequenced from one sample in a study of blood T cell repertoires in COVID-19 (dated by TCRdb to between 2020 and 2021). The library came from the immunoSEQ multiplex PCR assay. TCRdb took over this immuneACCESS table, retaining in-frame rearrangements with V and J assigned. Such tables are incomplete; in checked studies, under half of the missing clones stem from an unresolved V gene, and the remainder is unexplained. For this sample there are tens of thousands of clones; more than 85% appear just once. The ten largest clones represent approximately 2.3% of the sample. The sample taken for sequencing was peripheral blood. Receptors were obtained from a human donor with active COVID-19. The donor label of this sample is uncertain.

The chain has TRBV5-4 and TRBJ2-3, with 8 nucleotides matching TRBD2. J gave up 2 bases and V 0 bases, and 5 bases lay outside the gene matches. Germline CDR1 and CDR2: SGHNT and YYREEE (reference sequence). CDR3 size: 16 residues. As DNA, the CDR3 is TGTGCCAGCAGCTTGGTCGGGGGGGCCCCCACAGATACGCAGTATTTT. It is translated as CASSLVGGAPTDTQYF.

The rearrangement links TRBV6-1 to TRBJ1-1; 10 positions agree with TRBD1. Unmatched junction bases numbered 6, after V lost 1 base and J lost 7 bases. The CDR3 spans 15 residues. The germline CDR1 and CDR2 sequences are MNHNS and SASEGT. This CDR3 reads CASSEGGTGDVEAFF. The CDR3, as DNA: TGTGCCAGCAGTGAAGGGGGGACAGGGGACGTTGAAGCTTTCTTT.

The J gene is TRBJ1-2, the V gene TRBV11-2, with D possibly being TRBD1 (6 bases). The CDR3 length is 15 residues. Trimming stripped 2 bases from V and 7 bases from J, with 17 bases between. Germline V gene data show CDR1 as SGHAT and CDR2 as FQNNGV. CDR3 in amino acids: CASSLNSGGHPGYTF. The CDR3 nucleotides are TGTGCCAGCAGCTTAAATTCCGGGGGGCATCCTGGCTACACCTTC.

This chain connects TRBV7-8 to TRBJ2-2, with 7 bases that match TRBD1. The V and J ends lost 0 bases and 6 bases, in that order; junction bases with no gene match: 4. Germline CDR1 and CDR2: SGHVS and FQNEAQ. The CDR3 covers 15 residues. For the CDR3, the DNA is TGTGCCAGCAGCTTAGCGATTGACAGGGCCGGGGAGCTGTTTTTT. It encodes CASSLAIDRAGELFF.

This CDR3 reads CASRAGGAVPYSNQPQHF. CDR3 nucleotide sequence: TGTGCCAGTCGGGCGGGAGGCGCGGTCCCCTATAGCAATCAGCCCCAGCATTTT. The chain employs TRBV28 and TRBJ1-5; D is unresolved. Trimming shortened V by 9 bases and J by 0 bases, and 24 bases separated the two germline ends. Per germline, CDR1 MDHEN and CDR2 SYDVKM. This CDR3 contains 18 residues.

V is TRBV6-5 and J is TRBJ1-3; D gene uncertain. Trimming took 0 bases from V and 0 from J, leaving 6 bases between them. The CDR3 covers 15 residues. From germline, CDR1 is MNHEY and CDR2 SVGAGI. For the CDR3, the DNA is TGTGCCAGCAGTTACTCGGGCAGCTCTGGAAACACCATATATTTT. Translation gives CASSYSGSSGNTIYF.

The chain carries TRBV4-1 and TRBJ1-1; no definite D call. Germline CDR1 MGHRA, CDR2 YSYEKL. V was clipped by 4 bases and J by 4 bases, with 13 bases between them. The CDR3 is made up of 14 amino acids. In DNA, the CDR3 is TGCGCCAGCAGCCCCGACTCCCCGTTCACTGAAGCTTTCTTT. This sequence encodes CASSPDSPFTEAFF.

This chain uses TRBV13 with TRBJ1-2; possible D gene TRBD1, 5 bases. Germline CDR1 reads PRHDT; CDR2 reads FYEKMQ (reference sequence). V gave up 4 bases and J gave up 4 bases, with 10 bases separating them. The CDR3 length is 13 residues. CDR3 sequence reads: CASSSSRVYGYTF. The CDR3 coding sequence is TGTGCCAGCAGCTCCAGCAGGGTCTATGGCTACACCTTC.

The chain is built from TRBV11-2 and TRBJ2-7; weak D call: TRBD2 (5 bases). The germline gives CDR1 SGHAT, CDR2 FQNNGV. This CDR3 region has 14 residues. V lost 0 bases and J lost 0, with 6 bases in between. CDR3 sequence (DNA): TGTGCCAGCAGCTTAGAGACTAACTCCTACGAGCAGTACTTC. Amino acids: CASSLETNSYEQYF.

This clone was detected once. The genes are TRBV19 and TRBJ2-5, with a weak D call TRBD2 (6 bases). Germline loops: CDR1 LNHDA, CDR2 SQIVND (reference sequence). This CDR3 is 12 amino acids long. The V end lost 5 bases, the J end lost 5 bases, and 9 bases lay between the germline ends. CDR3 sequence (DNA): TGTGCCAGTAGTGCTGGGGGGGAGACCCAGTACTTC. The encoded protein is CASSAGGETQYF.

V gene TRBV5-1 combines with J gene TRBJ1-5; a possible D gene is TRBD1 (5 bases). CDR1 and CDR2 from the germline V gene are SGHRS and YFSETQ. V was cut by 2 bases and J by 4 bases, with 13 bases left in between. The CDR3 contains 15 residues. CDR3 in amino acids: CASSFAAGDNQPQHF. The CDR3 DNA follows: TGCGCCAGCAGCTTTGCGGCGGGGGATAATCAGCCCCAGCATTTT.

The rearrangement joins TRBV10-1 to TRBJ2-1; 10 bases are a match to TRBD2. The junction had 9 bases not matched to a gene; V was cut back by 4 bases and J by 9 bases. The length of the CDR3 is 15 residues. Germline CDR1 reads WNHNN; CDR2 reads SYGVQD (reference sequence). CDR3 sequence reads: CASSGPSGGQGEQFF. CDR3 bases: TGCGCCAGCAGTGGCCCTAGCGGGGGTCAGGGTGAGCAGTTCTTC.

V is TRBV19 and J is TRBJ1-4; 7 positions agree with TRBD1. The CDR3 totals 15 residues. The trim removed 2 bases at V and 4 bases at J, leaving 4 bases unmatched. Germline lookup yields CDR1 LNHDA and CDR2 SQIVND (reference sequence). The CDR3 reads CASSISGQRNEKLFF. The CDR3 DNA reads TGTGCCAGTAGTATATCGGGACAGCGTAATGAAAAACTGTTTTTT.

The genes are TRBV2 and TRBJ2-7; a possible D gene is TRBD1 (7 bases). Trimming stripped 3 bases from V and 6 bases from J, with 18 bases between. In germline, CDR1 is SNHLY, CDR2 FYNNEI. CDR3 length: 15 residues. DNA for the CDR3: TGTGCCAGCAGTGACCTAACCAGGGGGGTAGGCGAGCAGTACTTC. The encoded protein is CASSDLTRGVGEQYF.

The chain carries TRBV6-5 and TRBJ2-5; D unresolved. The CDR3 consists of 14 residues. Trimming removed 5 bases at V and 5 bases at J, with 15 bases between. CDR1 MNHEY and CDR2 SVGAGI come from the germline V gene. CDR3 region: CASSPRIKWETQYF. The CDR3 DNA reads TGTGCCAGCAGTCCGCGGATAAAATGGGAGACCCAGTACTTC.

The J gene is TRBJ2-5, the V gene TRBV5-1; 7 positions match TRBD1. Germline CDR1 SGHRS, CDR2 YFSETQ. V lost 2 bases, J lost 1 base, and 5 bases stayed unmatched. The CDR3 has 15 residues. The CDR3 protein is CASSFSGTAQETQYF. The CDR3 nucleotides read TGCGCCAGCAGCTTCTCCGGGACAGCCCAAGAGACCCAGTACTTC. Filled out from reference TRBV5-1 and TRBJ2-5, the complete variable domain reads KAGVTQTPRYLIKTRGQQVTLSCSPISGHRSVSWYQQTPGQGLQFLFEYFSETQRNKGNFPGRFSGRQFSNSRSEMNVSTLELGDSALYLCASSFSGTAQETQYFGPGTRLLVL.

V and J are TRBV6-5 and TRBJ2-6, with D maybe TRBD1 (5 bases). The CDR3 totals 15 residues. Trimming cost V 7 bases and J 0 bases, with 10 bases left between them. In germline, CDR1 is MNHEY, CDR2 SVGAGI. The CDR3 spells CASTKGFSGANVLTF. The CDR3, as DNA: TGTGCCAGCACCAAGGGGTTCTCTGGGGCCAACGTCCTGACTTTC.

The gene calls are TRBV5-1 and TRBJ2-5; 7 nucleotides agree with TRBD2. This CDR3 is 14 amino acids long. Trimming took 2 bases from V and 3 from J; bases not matched to a gene: 4. The germline V gene has CDR1 SGHRS and CDR2 YFSETQ. CDR3 bases: TGCGCCAGCAGCTTTATGAGCGGGGAAGAGACCCAGTACTTC. Translating gives CASSFMSGEETQYF. The variable domain in full, completed from reference TRBV5-1 and TRBJ2-5, reads KAGVTQTPRYLIKTRGQQVTLSCSPISGHRSVSWYQQTPGQGLQFLFEYFSETQRNKGNFPGRFSGRQFSNSRSEMNVSTLELGDSALYLCASSFMSGEETQYFGPGTRLLVL.

V usage is TRBV14 and J usage is TRBJ2-1, with 11 bases matching TRBD2. CDR1 and CDR2 (germline): SGHDN, FVKESK. The CDR3 runs 16 residues. The ends lost 2 bases at V and 6 bases at J; junction bases unmatched: 6. The CDR3 bases are TGTGCCAGCAGCCAACAGGGACTAGCGGACTTCAATGAGCAGTTCTTC. As protein: CASSQQGLADFNEQFF.

This clone has only one observation. J is TRBJ2-4 and V is TRBV19; 11 nucleotides line up with TRBD1. This CDR3 region has 18 residues. Germline V gene data show CDR1 as LNHDA and CDR2 as SQIVND (reference sequence). Losses at the gene ends were 0 bases for V and 5 bases for J; bases not matched to a gene: 9. CDR3 loop: CASSIDQGPGQGENIQYF. The DNA for the CDR3 is TGTGCCAGTAGTATAGACCAAGGACCGGGACAGGGGGAAAACATTCAGTACTTC.